This TCR beta chain stems from a study of shared clonotypes between healthy human individuals. Study details: There were three CD4 naive, three CD4 memory, two CD8 naive and one CD8 memory plates per donor.

All of the donors resided in Nashville, Tennessee, and each was a Caucasian adult. Several immunoSEQ 96-well plates shared each subset's DNA, each plate a replicate. In the original workflow: ImmunoSEQ junction-only sequences lacked quality scores, so their filtering differed. Repertoires were generated with immunoSEQ multiplex PCR, while TCRdb's copy carries only in-frame clones and drops some. Clonal size and the V and J genes are those of that table, whereas D and trimming came from the DNA. The sample includes around 2.3 million clones, approximately 94% of them seen just once. Trimming shortened V by 0 bases and J by 7 bases, and 8 bases separated the two germline ends. The CDR3 has 13 amino acids. Germline V gives CDR1 SGHRS, CDR2 YFSETQ.

Specimen: naive CD4+ T cells sorted from blood. Subset noted: CD45RA+ positively selected. The sequence came from a young man in good health. This chain links TRBV5-1 with TRBJ2-1, with D perhaps matching TRBD2 (5 bases). In DNA form, the CDR3 reads TGCGCCAGCAGCTTGGGACTAACTAATGAGCAGTTCTTC. Residues: CASSLGLTNEQFF.